This T cell receptor (beta chain) emerged from a study of T cell changes during pregnancy in multiple sclerosis. A single count supports this clone. TCRdb keeps only in-frame clones here, not all; method: immunoSEQ multiplex PCR. The table includes about 59,000 clones, 90% detected once. CDR3 length equals 16 residues. The V gene lost 2 bases and the J gene lost 3 bases, with 14 bases spanning the gap. The germline gives CDR1 SNHLY, CDR2 FYNNEI. The material was peripheral blood, obtained in the first trimester of pregnancy. The receptor comes from a female donor in good health, enrolled as a control in a pregnancy study. V is TRBV2 and J is TRBJ2-1, with TRBD1 as a possible D gene (6 bases). The CDR3, as DNA: TGTGCCAGCAGTGAATCTGGGGGCGTTATCTACAATGAGCAGTTCTTC. As protein: CASSESGGVIYNEQFF.